What follows are 23 T cell receptor beta chains derived from one specimen sequenced in a study of graft-versus-host responses after intestinal transplantation. Clones were read by immunoSEQ multiplex PCR, and TCRdb kept only the in-frame ones, dropping some. The table records 13,000 or so clones, about 36% of them present only once. The sample was alloreactive CD4+ T cells from a mixed lymphocyte reaction culture, taken before intestinal transplant. Subset here: CFSE-low proliferating T cells sorted from approximately 6-day pre-transplant mixed lymphocyte reaction (GvH or HvG direction). These receptors were taken from a human patient who received an intestinal transplant.

V usage is TRBV21-1 and J usage is TRBJ2-4; the table's D call, TRBD2, has no DNA check behind it. TRBV21-1 is reported as a pseudogene. The CDR3 totals 16 residues. CDR3 residues: CASSKGGLSNANIQYF. The CDR3, as DNA: TGTGCCAGCAGCAAAGGCGGCCTCTCGAACGCAAACATTCAGTACTTC.

This clone was detected only a few times. The CDR3 DNA follows: TGTGCCAGCAGCTTGGACAGAGCCTATGGCTACACCTTC. This sequence encodes CASSLDRAYGYTF. This chain uses TRBV5-4 with TRBJ1-2; no firm D call. The germline V gene encodes CDR1 SGHNT and CDR2 YYREEE (reference sequence). This CDR3 is 13 amino acids long. The V gene lost 0 bases and the J gene lost 4 bases, with 7 bases spanning the gap.

This clone was counted a few times. The chain combines TRBV6-1 with TRBJ2-3, with TRBD1 matching over 7 bases. Losses at the gene ends were 7 bases for V and 1 base for J; bases not matched to a gene: 5. The CDR3 covers 14 residues. Germline assignment: CDR1 MNHNS and CDR2 SASEGT. CDR3 nucleotide sequence: TGTGCCAGCAAGACAGGGCTTGGCACAGATACGCAGTATTTT. Protein product: CASKTGLGTDTQYF.

The chain recombines TRBV7-2 with TRBJ1-5; weak D call: TRBD1 (5 bases). The CDR3 runs 15 residues. Germline CDR1 SGHTA, CDR2 FQGNSA. Trimming left V 1 base short and J 4 bases short, with 11 bases between. In nucleotides, the CDR3 is TGTGCCAGCAGCTTAGACTCGGGGGGGAATCAGCCCCAGCATTTT. Translating it yields CASSLDSGGNQPQHF.

This clone was seen a handful of times. The chain joins TRBV7-6 to TRBJ1-6; unclear D gene. Trimming took 4 bases from V and 8 from J, leaving 9 bases between them. The CDR3 extends over 13 amino acids. Germline values: CDR1 SGHVS, CDR2 FNYEAQ. For the CDR3, the DNA is TGTGCCAGCAGCTACTGGGCAGATTCACCCCTCCACTTT. Translation gives CASSYWADSPLHF. Looking up the rest from reference TRBV7-6 and TRBJ1-6 gives the full variable domain: GAGVSQSPRYKVTKRGQDVALRCDPISGHVSLYWYRQALGQGPEFLTYFNYEAQQDKSGLPNDRFSAERPEGSISTLTIQRTEQRDSAMYRCASSYWADSPLHFGNGTRLTVT.

In its sample, this clone was seen a few times. CDR3 in amino acids: CASSGNRAIYGYTF. The CDR3 bases are TGTGCCAGCAGCGGGAACAGGGCCATCTATGGCTACACCTTC. The chain links TRBV7-2 to TRBJ1-2; possible D gene TRBD1, 6 bases. The germline V gene encodes CDR1 SGHTA and CDR2 FQGNSA. CDR3 length: 14 amino acids. Deletions cut 5 bases from V and 4 bases from J, with 14 bases between.

The rearrangement uses TRBV10-3 and TRBJ2-1; 16 bases line up with TRBD2. In germline, CDR1 is ENHRY, CDR2 SYGVKD. The CDR3 covers 18 residues. V lost 3 bases and J lost 7; bases outside the gene matches: 9. The CDR3 region is CAISDYMGLAGGINEQFF. In DNA, the CDR3 is TGTGCCATCAGTGACTATATGGGACTAGCGGGGGGGATAAATGAGCAGTTCTTC.

The CDR3 region has the DNA TGTGCCTGGAGCAAGGGACAGGGGTACGAGCAGTACTTC. It codes for CAWSKGQGYEQYF. The chain joins TRBV30 to TRBJ2-7; 10 bases match TRBD1. V was pared by 3 bases and J by 4 bases, with 3 bases of the junction left unmatched. Germline CDR1 GTSNPN, CDR2 SVGIG (reference sequence). There are 13 residues in the CDR3.

The chain is built from TRBV9 and TRBJ1-4; 9 bases fit TRBD1. With 2 bases clipped from V and 8 bases from J, the junction kept 7 bases outside the gene matches. There are 15 residues in the CDR3. Germline-derived CDR1 and CDR2 are SGDLS and YYNGEE. CDR3 nucleotide sequence: TGTGCCAGCAGCGTCGGGGACAGGGAGGAAGAAAAACTGTTTTTT. Its translation is CASSVGDREEEKLFF.

The chain is built from TRBV30 and TRBJ1-5, with 8 bases identical to TRBD1. The CDR3 totals 14 residues. Losses at the gene ends were 5 bases for V and 4 bases for J; bases not matched to a gene: 7. Germline CDR1 and CDR2: GTSNPN and SVGIG (reference sequence). CDR3 sequence reads: CAWERQGINQPQHF. In nucleotides, the CDR3 is TGTGCCTGGGAGCGACAGGGGATTAATCAGCCCCAGCATTTT.

The chain joins TRBV4-3 to TRBJ2-2; D is possibly TRBD1 (5 bases). CDR3 length: 16 amino acids. V lost 1 base and J 3 bases, leaving 12 bases between the germline ends. Germline V lookup: CDR1 LGHNA, CDR2 YSLEER. The CDR3 loop reads CASSQASGPYTGELFF. The CDR3 DNA follows: TGCGCCAGCAGCCAAGCATCAGGGCCCTACACCGGGGAGCTGTTTTTT.

This clone was recorded a few times. V and J are TRBV5-1 and TRBJ2-2; perhaps TRBD1 as D (5 bases). Germline CDR1 reads SGHRS; CDR2 reads YFSETQ. V dropped 4 bases and J dropped 0 bases, with 13 bases sitting between them. The CDR3 is 16 residues long. This chain's CDR3 is CASSPSGAPNTGELFF. The CDR3 region has the DNA TGCGCCAGCAGCCCTAGTGGGGCCCCGAACACCGGGGAGCTGTTTTTT.

The chain links TRBV7-8 to TRBJ1-2, with 9 positions matching TRBD1. CDR3 length: 14 amino acids. Germline CDR1 is SGHVS and CDR2 is FQNEAQ. J lost 8 bases, V lost 3 bases, and 7 bases had no gene match. The CDR3 loop reads CASSLGQGFGGYTF. The CDR3 DNA reads TGTGCCAGCAGCTTGGGACAGGGTTTCGGCGGCTACACCTTC.

This chain connects TRBV5-6 to TRBJ2-2, with D possibly being TRBD2 (6 bases). Germline V gene lookup returns CDR1 SGHDT and CDR2 YYEEEE. The length of the CDR3 is 14 residues. Trimming removed 3 bases from V and 4 bases from J, with 10 bases in between. The CDR3 is CASSWAGITGELFF. CDR3 DNA sequence: TGTGCCAGCAGCTGGGCGGGGATCACCGGGGAGCTGTTTTTT.

J is TRBJ1-3 and V is TRBV10-2, with 12 bases identical to TRBD1. This CDR3 is 17 amino acids long. Germline CDR1 reads WSHSY; CDR2 reads SAAADI. V shed 7 bases and J 0 bases; nucleotides not matched to a gene: 7. CDR3 sequence: CASIPGQGAPSGNTIYF. The DNA for the CDR3 is TGCGCCAGCATCCCGGGACAGGGGGCTCCCTCTGGAAACACCATATATTTT.

By sample share, this clone is medium-sized. This sequence joins TRBV6-6 and TRBJ2-7; 10 nucleotides line up with TRBD1. The CDR3 is made up of 14 amino acids. Trimming took 5 bases from V and 1 from J; bases not matched to a gene: 2. CDR1 is MNHNY, CDR2 SVGAGI, per germline (reference sequence). The CDR3 coding sequence is TGTGCCAGCAGTGCGGGACAGGGGTCCTACGAGCAGTACTTC. Protein: CASSAGQGSYEQYF.

This clone turned up a few times. The chain is built from TRBV19 and TRBJ1-4, with a weak D call TRBD1 (6 bases). The CDR3 has 15 amino acids. V was trimmed by 5 bases and J by 7 bases, leaving 17 bases between them. Germline-derived CDR1 and CDR2 are LNHDA and SQIVND (reference sequence). CDR3 amino acids: CASSALQGYSEKLFF. The CDR3 DNA is TGTGCCAGTAGTGCCCTACAGGGATATTCTGAAAAACTGTTTTTT. Looking up the rest from reference TRBV19 and TRBJ1-4 gives the full variable domain: DGGITQSPKYLFRKEGQNVTLSCEQNLNHDAMYWYRQDPGQGLRLIYYSQIVNDFQKGDIAEGYSVSREKKESFPLTVTSAQKNPTAFYLCASSALQGYSEKLFFGSGTQLSVL.

This clone turned up a few times. The chain is built from TRBV6-6 and TRBJ1-2; 9 nucleotides align to TRBD1. There are 16 residues in the CDR3. CDR1 MNHNY and CDR2 SVGAGI come from the germline V gene (reference sequence). Unmatched junction bases numbered 16, after V lost 7 bases and J lost 7 bases. CDR3 in amino acids: CASIPTSGQGRGGYTF. The DNA of the CDR3 is TGTGCCAGCATCCCCACTTCGGGACAGGGAAGAGGTGGCTACACCTTC.

This sequence joins TRBV20-1 and TRBJ1-5, with TRBD1 as a possible D gene (6 bases). Trimming stripped 6 bases from V and 15 bases from J, with 18 bases between. Germline V gives CDR1 DFQATT, CDR2 SNEGSKA (reference sequence). This CDR3 contains 11 residues. DNA of the CDR3: TGCAGTGCCCCCCACGCCCAGGGGTTGCATTTT. Translated, it gives CSAPHAQGLHF.

V and J are TRBV5-1 and TRBJ2-3; possibly TRBD2 for D (7 bases). The germline CDR1 and CDR2 sequences are SGHRS and YFSETQ. The length of the CDR3 is 16 residues. Trimming removed 2 bases at V and 2 bases at J, with 15 bases between. The CDR3 bases are TGCGCCAGCAGCTTCTGGGGGGGGCGAAACACAGATACGCAGTATTTT. Its translation is CASSFWGGRNTDTQYF. Full variable domain (remainder filled in from reference TRBV5-1 and TRBJ2-3): KAGVTQTPRYLIKTRGQQVTLSCSPISGHRSVSWYQQTPGQGLQFLFEYFSETQRNKGNFPGRFSGRQFSNSRSEMNVSTLELGDSALYLCASSFWGGRNTDTQYFGPGTRLTVL.

The rearrangement uses TRBV19 and TRBJ2-4, with D hard to call. This CDR3 comprises 13 residues. The V end was cut by 7 bases, the J end by 1 base, with 8 bases between. Germline loops: CDR1 LNHDA, CDR2 SQIVND (reference sequence). This CDR3 reads CASTSEAKNIQYF. The CDR3 DNA reads TGTGCCAGTACCTCTGAGGCCAAAAACATTCAGTACTTC.

This clone was seen a single time. The chain carries TRBV7-8 and TRBJ2-4; the match to TRBD2 covers 9 bases. CDR1 is SGHVS and CDR2 is FQNEAQ in the germline V gene. J lost 1 base, V lost 5 bases, and 9 bases had no gene match. This CDR3 region has 17 residues. CDR3 in amino acids: CASSPTAGGVAKNIQYF. The CDR3 region has the DNA TGTGCCAGCAGCCCCACGGCGGGGGGGGTCGCCAAAAACATTCAGTACTTC. Using reference TRBV7-8 and TRBJ2-4 for the parts outside the CDR3, the full variable domain is GAGVSQSPRYKVAKRGQDVALRCDPISGHVSLFWYQQALGQGPEFLTYFQNEAQLDKSGLPSDRFFAERPEGSVSTLKIQRTQQEDSAVYLCASSPTAGGVAKNIQYFGAGTRLSVL.

This clone came up a few times. The chain joins TRBV19 to TRBJ1-1; 7 positions match TRBD1. The J segment lost 4 bases and the V segment lost 3 bases, leaving 14 bases of the junction unmatched. Germline V lookup: CDR1 LNHDA, CDR2 SQIVND (reference sequence). CDR3 length equals 17 residues. The CDR3 region is CASSMIGGRGAITEAFF. The DNA for the CDR3 is TGTGCCAGTAGTATGATCGGCGGCAGGGGGGCCATCACTGAAGCTTTCTTT.